This passage covers 29 T cell receptor beta chains from one sample sequenced in a study of T cells expressing NK-cell markers. TCRdb reprocessed the 5' RACE reads and keeps a single row for each CDR3 protein, giving no DNA. The sample table includes 120,000 to 150,000 distinct CDR3 sequences. The sequencing sample was made of blood T cells: a sorted CD56 or NKG2C T cell subset, CD4+ or CD8+ T cells, or bulk PBMC T cells (not recorded which). These receptor sequences come from a man aged 18 to 35 in good health.

The chain is built from TRBV7-9 and TRBJ2-5; the TRBD2 assignment by TCRdb is unverifiable without DNA. This CDR3 is built from 15 residues. Per the germline V gene, CDR1 is SEHNR and CDR2 is FQNEAQ (reference sequence). The CDR3 region is CASSSFRDSQETQYF.

The rearrangement uses TRBV5-4 and TRBJ1-6; TCRdb proposes TRBD1, but this gene call is untestable without DNA. The germline V gene encodes CDR1 SGHNT and CDR2 YYREEE (reference sequence). This CDR3 comprises 15 residues. CDR3 loop: CASGEPGQYNSPLHF.

This chain joins TRBV7-9 and TRBJ2-2; TCRdb's D call, TRBD2, is unchecked because there is no DNA. This CDR3 region has 15 residues. Per germline, CDR1 SEHNR and CDR2 FQNEAQ (reference sequence). This CDR3 is CASSRTSNSPGELFF.

This CDR3 is CASSQGLAGGSEQFF. The V call is TRBV4-1, the J call TRBJ2-1; TCRdb indicates TRBD2, and absent DNA this call remains unverified. CDR1 is MGHRA and CDR2 is YSYEKL in the germline V gene. The CDR3 totals 15 residues.

The V gene is TRBV7-7, the J gene TRBJ2-7; the TCRdb D gene call, TRBD1, has no DNA to confirm it. CDR3 length: 15 residues. CDR1 and CDR2 (germline): SSHAT, FNYEAQ (reference sequence). The chain's CDR3 is CASSPGSTFSYEQYF. Full variable domain (rest looked up from reference TRBV7-7 and TRBJ2-7): GAGVSQSPRYKVTKRGQDVTLRCDPISSHATLYWYQQALGQGPEFLTYFNYEAQPDKSGLPSDRFSAERPEGSISTLTIQRTEQRDSAMYRCASSPGSTFSYEQYFGPGTRLTVT.

The chain carries TRBV4-2 and TRBJ2-1; TCRdb picks TRBD2, but there is no DNA to check that call. Per germline, CDR1 LGHNA and CDR2 YNFKEQ. The CDR3 is 16 amino acids. The CDR3 sequence: CASSQGIAGGPNEQFF.

This rearrangement joins TRBV9 to TRBJ2-7. The CDR3 is 14 amino acids. Per germline, CDR1 SGDLS and CDR2 YYNGEE. The CDR3 loop is CASSVSGSPDEQYF.

The V call is TRBV19, the J call TRBJ2-3; checking the TCRdb D call of TRBD2 is not possible without DNA. The length of the CDR3 is 15 residues. CDR1 and CDR2 (germline): LNHDA, SQIVND (reference sequence). The CDR3: CASSLLAGAADTQYF. Variable domain in full (rest from reference TRBV19 and TRBJ2-3): DGGITQSPKYLFRKEGQNVTLSCEQNLNHDAMYWYRQDPGQGLRLIYYSQIVNDFQKGDIAEGYSVSREKKESFPLTVTSAQKNPTAFYLCASSLLAGAADTQYFGPGTRLTVL.

The chain employs TRBV5-1 and TRBJ2-7. The CDR3 covers 15 residues. Germline-derived CDR1 and CDR2 are SGHRS and YFSETQ. The chain's CDR3 is CASSLELVYSYEQYF.

The genes are TRBV19 and TRBJ1-1. Germline V lookup: CDR1 LNHDA, CDR2 SQIVND (reference sequence). The CDR3 totals 13 residues. The CDR3 reads CASGKSLNTEAFF.

The J gene is TRBJ2-1, the V gene TRBV19; checking the TCRdb D call of TRBD2 is not possible without DNA. The CDR3 extends over 16 amino acids. Germline V gene data show CDR1 as LNHDA and CDR2 as SQIVND (reference sequence). The CDR3 protein is CASSLYSGSNYNEQFF.

The chain carries TRBV19 and TRBJ2-1; TCRdb's D call, TRBD1, is unchecked because there is no DNA. The CDR3 length is 13 residues. CDR1 and CDR2 (germline): LNHDA, SQIVND (reference sequence). CDR3 protein: CASSTGQGNEQFF. Together with reference TRBV19 and TRBJ2-1, the CDR3 gives the full variable domain: DGGITQSPKYLFRKEGQNVTLSCEQNLNHDAMYWYRQDPGQGLRLIYYSQIVNDFQKGDIAEGYSVSREKKESFPLTVTSAQKNPTAFYLCASSTGQGNEQFFGPGTRLTVL.

The gene calls are TRBV3-1 and TRBJ2-1; there is no DNA to check the TCRdb D call of TRBD2. Germline CDR1 is LGHDT and CDR2 is YNNKEL (reference sequence). The CDR3 has 11 amino acids. CDR3 loop: CASGGSVEQFF.

This sequence joins TRBV12-5 and TRBJ1-1. Germline values: CDR1 LGHNT, CDR2 FRNRAP. This CDR3 has 18 residues. The CDR3 protein is CASGLPDGSLVLNTEAFF.

This chain uses TRBV20-1 with TRBJ2-1. Germline CDR1 DFQATT, CDR2 SNEGSKA (reference sequence). This CDR3 region has 16 residues. The CDR3 loop reads CSARVLSSDSYNEQFF.

This chain connects TRBV4-1 to TRBJ1-1; the TRBD1 assignment by TCRdb is unverifiable without DNA. The CDR3 has 15 residues. Germline-derived CDR1 and CDR2 are MGHRA and YSYEKL. The CDR3 loop is CASSLQARGDTEAFF.

The chain joins TRBV10-2 to TRBJ2-5. In germline, CDR1 is WSHSY, CDR2 SAAADI. CDR3 length: 14 amino acids. CDR3 region: CASSEWTEEETQYF.

The V call is TRBV7-8, the J call TRBJ2-7. The germline CDR1 and CDR2 sequences are SGHVS and FQNEAQ. The CDR3 contains 14 residues. CDR3 region: CASSLLGSSYEQYF. The full variable domain, completed using reference TRBV7-8 and TRBJ2-7, is GAGVSQSPRYKVAKRGQDVALRCDPISGHVSLFWYQQALGQGPEFLTYFQNEAQLDKSGLPSDRFFAERPEGSVSTLKIQRTQQEDSAVYLCASSLLGSSYEQYFGPGTRLTVT.

The genes are TRBV27 and TRBJ2-7; TCRdb designates TRBD2, a call that cannot be tested without DNA. CDR1 MNHEY and CDR2 SMNVEV come from the germline V gene (reference sequence). The CDR3 is 15 residues long. CDR3 amino acids: CASSSLAGQSYEQYF.

The J gene is TRBJ1-1, the V gene TRBV12-3 or TRBV12-4. This CDR3 has 11 residues. This CDR3 is CASSFGDEAFF.

The J gene is TRBJ2-3, the V gene TRBV3-1. Germline values: CDR1 LGHDT, CDR2 YNNKEL (reference sequence). This CDR3 region has 15 residues. This CDR3 is CASSQDTGSTDTQYF.

The chain joins TRBV9 to TRBJ1-4; TCRdb proposes TRBD1, but this gene call is untestable without DNA. Germline CDR1 is SGDLS and CDR2 is YYNGEE. This CDR3 spans 15 amino acids. CDR3 loop: CASSATGGGSEKLFF.

This chain joins TRBV12-3 or TRBV12-4 and TRBJ1-2; lacking DNA, the TRBD1 call made by TCRdb goes unchecked. This CDR3 is 11 amino acids long. The CDR3 here is CASSFGTVSTF.

This rearrangement joins TRBV30 to TRBJ2-7. The length of the CDR3 is 12 residues. Germline V gene lookup returns CDR1 GTSNPN and CDR2 SVGIG (reference sequence). The CDR3 is CAWSVKVDEQYF.

V and J are TRBV11-2 and TRBJ1-5. CDR1 is SGHAT, CDR2 FQNNGV, per germline. The CDR3 is 14 amino acids. The CDR3 spells CASSLGWGDQPQHF.

This rearrangement joins TRBV7-9 to TRBJ2-7; TCRdb lists TRBD1, though no DNA is available to test this call. CDR3 length equals 13 residues. Germline CDR1 is SEHNR and CDR2 is FQNEAQ (reference sequence). The CDR3 sequence is CASRVDRAHEQYF. Together with reference TRBV7-9 and TRBJ2-7, the CDR3 gives the full variable domain: DTGVSQNPRHKITKRGQNVTFRCDPISEHNRLYWYRQTLGQGPEFLTYFQNEAQLEKSRLLSDRFSAERPKGSFSTLEIQRTEQGDSAMYLCASRVDRAHEQYFGPGTRLTVT.

The J gene is TRBJ2-3, the V gene TRBV19; without DNA, the TCRdb call of TRBD2 cannot be checked. Germline V CDR1 and CDR2: LNHDA, SQIVND (reference sequence). The CDR3 covers 17 residues. This chain's CDR3 is CASNQREYASLTDTQYF.

The chain uses TRBV25-1 and TRBJ2-3; TCRdb names TRBD2, which stays unverified in the absence of DNA. The CDR3 consists of 19 residues. Germline V gives CDR1 MGHDK, CDR2 SYGVNS. CDR3: CASSEFGLAGESSTDTQYF.

This sequence joins TRBV29-1 and TRBJ1-1; TCRdb proposes TRBD1, but this gene call is untestable without DNA. The CDR3 has 12 residues. Per germline, CDR1 SQVTM and CDR2 ANQGSEA. The CDR3 region is CSVVQVGTEAFF.